This entry lists 23 T cell receptor beta chains sequenced from one sample in a study of CD8 T cells in ankylosing spondylitis. Study outcomes and limitations: Ankylosing spondylitis blood seemed to carry a telltale TCR beta motif made of several highly homologous variants.

These TCRs are of unknown antigen specificity. TCRdb re-derived calls from the 5' RACE reads in MiXCR, one entry per CDR3 protein. The sample lists hundreds of thousands of distinct CDR3 sequences; 12% were seen once. The sequencing input was blood, either unsorted or a sorted T cell fraction (not recorded which). These receptor sequences come from a male donor with ankylosing spondylitis.

The table lists this clonotype with many counts. The chain is built from TRBV6-6 and TRBJ2-5; D tentatively fits TRBD1 or TRBD2 (5 bases each). This CDR3 comprises 15 residues. Germline V CDR1 and CDR2: MNHNY, SVGAGI (reference sequence). Between the trimmed V and J ends, which lost 0 bases and 4 bases, there was a span of 12 bases. Here the CDR3 reads CASSYSGRGLETQYF. The CDR3 DNA sequence: TGTGCCAGCAGTTACTCGGGACGGGGCTTAGAGACCCAGTACTTC.

This clonotype was detected only a few times. The rearrangement links TRBV27 to TRBJ1-5; D not resolved. The length of the CDR3 is 13 residues. From germline, CDR1 is MNHEY and CDR2 SMNVEV (reference sequence). The ends were cut back, 2 bases at V and 9 bases at J, with 11 bases in the middle. The CDR3: CASSLGRFLPQHF. For the CDR3, the DNA is TGTGCCAGCAGTTTAGGAAGGTTTTTGCCCCAGCATTTT.

The chain combines TRBV2 with TRBJ1-5; maybe TRBD1 (5 bases). Per germline, CDR1 SNHLY and CDR2 FYNNEI. V lost 7 bases to trimming and J lost 7 bases, with 11 bases between them. The CDR3 covers 12 residues. The CDR3 sequence is CASTRGEQPQHF. CDR3 in DNA: TGTGCCAGCACGAGGGGCGAACAGCCCCAGCATTTT. The full variable domain, with the rest looked up from reference TRBV2 and TRBJ1-5, is EPEVTQTPSHQVTQMGQEVILRCVPISNHLYFYWYRQILGQKVEFLVSFYNNEISEKSEIFDDQFSVERPDGSNFTLKIRSTKLEDSAMYFCASTRGEQPQHFGDGTRLSIL.

This clonotype was found a few times. This chain uses TRBV10-1 with TRBJ2-5; 12 bases align to TRBD2. There are 18 residues in the CDR3. The germline CDR1 and CDR2 sequences are WNHNN and SYGVQD (reference sequence). Unmatched junction bases numbered 15, after V lost 5 bases and J lost 5 bases. The CDR3 DNA reads as TGCGCCAGCAGTCCCAGACTAGCGGGAGCCCTTGGGAGGGAGACCCAGTACTTC. It is translated as CASSPRLAGALGRETQYF.

The chain joins TRBV20-1 to TRBJ2-3; a possible D gene is TRBD1 (6 bases). The CDR3 loop spans 14 amino acids. Germline V gene sequence: CDR1 DFQATT, CDR2 SNEGSKA (reference sequence). V dropped 3 bases and J dropped 1 base, with 11 bases sitting between them. The chain's CDR3 is CSASGWGRTDTQYF. CDR3 DNA sequence: TGCAGTGCTAGCGGCTGGGGGCGCACAGATACGCAGTATTTT.

This clonotype was recorded many times. CDR3 DNA: TGCAGTGCTCAACTAGCGGGAGTGAGGACCGAGCAGTACTTC. Encoded protein: CSAQLAGVRTEQYF. V is TRBV20-1 and J is TRBJ2-7; 11 nucleotides match TRBD2. The CDR3 is made up of 14 amino acids. The V and J ends lost 5 bases and 6 bases, in that order; junction bases with no gene match: 9. Looked up from germline, CDR1 is DFQATT and CDR2 is SNEGSKA (reference sequence).

Many counts were recorded for this clonotype. The chain links TRBV12-3 or TRBV12-4 to TRBJ2-3; the D is unclear. The V end lost 3 bases, the J end lost 4 bases, and 11 bases lay between the germline ends. The CDR3 is made up of 14 amino acids. This CDR3 reads CASSFAYRADTQYF. As DNA, the CDR3 is TGTGCCAGCAGTTTTGCCTATCGGGCAGATACGCAGTATTTT.

V and J are TRBV6-5 and TRBJ1-6, with unresolved D. The length of the CDR3 is 13 residues. From germline, CDR1 is MNHEY and CDR2 SVGAGI. The V end was cut by 0 bases, the J end by 11 bases, with 8 bases between. The CDR3: CASSYSAGAPLHF. The CDR3 nucleotides read TGTGCCAGCAGTTACTCGGCCGGTGCACCCCTCCACTTT.

This clonotype has only a few counts. The chain links TRBV7-2 to TRBJ1-6; D gene uncertain. Between the trimmed V and J ends, which lost 1 base and 8 bases, there was a span of 12 bases. The CDR3 totals 15 residues. Per germline, CDR1 SGHTA and CDR2 FQGNSA. CDR3 protein: CASSLERIIDSPLHF. Written as DNA, the CDR3 is TGTGCCAGCAGCTTAGAGAGGATCATAGATTCACCCCTCCACTTT.

This clonotype turned up a few times. The chain links TRBV4-1 to TRBJ2-2, with D tentatively TRBD2 (6 bases). V lost 4 bases, J lost 3 bases, and 15 bases lay in between. The CDR3 sequence is 16 residues long. In germline, CDR1 is MGHRA, CDR2 YSYEKL. The CDR3 spells CASSRLKSGYTGELFF. The CDR3, as DNA: TGCGCCAGCAGCCGACTAAAGAGCGGGTACACCGGGGAGCTGTTTTTT.

This clonotype was found many times. The chain links TRBV20-1 to TRBJ2-3; 9 bases map to TRBD1. Germline V gene data show CDR1 as DFQATT and CDR2 as SNEGSKA (reference sequence). The CDR3 length is 14 residues. The V gene end was trimmed by 3 bases and the J gene end by 3 bases; junction bases not matched to a gene: 4. The CDR3 coding sequence is TGCAGTGCTAGTTCCGGGACAGGGACAGATACGCAGTATTTT. It is translated as CSASSGTGTDTQYF.

The rearrangement uses TRBV4-3 and TRBJ2-5, with D unresolved. CDR3 length: 12 amino acids. The ends were cut back, 3 bases at V and 7 bases at J, with 9 bases in the middle. CDR1 is LGHNA and CDR2 is YSLEER in the germline V gene. CDR3 nucleotide sequence: TGCGCCAGCAGCCACCCCAAAGCGACCCAGTACTTC. It encodes CASSHPKATQYF.

This clonotype was counted only a few times. V is TRBV20-1 and J is TRBJ1-2; the D gene is possibly TRBD1 (6 bases). This CDR3 region has 11 residues. V was shortened by 3 bases and J by 8 bases, with 10 bases between the two germline ends. CDR1 is DFQATT, CDR2 SNEGSKA, per germline (reference sequence). The CDR3 bases are TGCAGTGCTAGCCCGACAGGCGGCTACACCTTC. This gives the protein CSASPTGGYTF.

Many counts were recorded for this clonotype. The chain links TRBV29-1 to TRBJ1-4, with D possibly TRBD1 on 5 matching bases. Trimming pared 6 bases from V and 8 bases from J, leaving 10 bases between. Germline V lookup: CDR1 SQVTM, CDR2 ANQGSEA. The CDR3 length is 11 residues. This chain's CDR3 is CSVGTREKLFF. The CDR3 DNA is TGCAGCGTGGGGACGCGAGAAAAACTGTTTTTT.

The chain joins TRBV29-1 to TRBJ2-1, with TRBD1 matching 9 bases. The ends lost 7 bases at V and 9 bases at J; junction bases unmatched: 10. Per germline, CDR1 SQVTM and CDR2 ANQGSEA. The CDR3 spans 13 residues. The CDR3 nucleotides are TGCAGCGGCGAGGACAGGGGCTATGGTGAGCAGTTCTTC. Translating it yields CSGEDRGYGEQFF.

V gene TRBV18 combines with J gene TRBJ1-1; no definite D call. Looked up from germline, CDR1 is KGHSH and CDR2 is LQKENI. This CDR3 comprises 15 residues. The V gene lost 3 bases and the J gene lost 1 base, with 12 bases spanning the gap. CDR3 loop: CASSPSIRGNTEAFF. DNA for the CDR3: TGTGCCAGCTCACCCTCGATTCGGGGGAACACTGAAGCTTTCTTT.

In its sample, this clonotype was seen many times. The V gene is TRBV20-1, the J gene TRBJ1-2; D possibly corresponds to TRBD1 (6 bases). Trimming removed 0 bases at V and 6 bases at J, with 20 bases between. CDR3 size: 16 residues. Looked up from germline, CDR1 is DFQATT and CDR2 is SNEGSKA (reference sequence). CDR3 DNA: TGCAGTGCTAGAGATCGTGAAACAGGGAGCCCGGATGGCTACACCTTC. Protein product: CSARDRETGSPDGYTF.

The rearrangement uses TRBV28 and TRBJ2-7; D is ambiguous. The germline CDR1 and CDR2 sequences are MDHEN and SYDVKM. The CDR3 length is 13 residues. Between the trimmed V and J ends, which lost 8 bases and 0 bases, there was a span of 11 bases. The DNA of the CDR3 is TGTGCCAGCTTCACAATGAGCTCCTACGAGCAGTACTTC. Translating it yields CASFTMSSYEQYF.

This clonotype was seen a handful of times. V usage is TRBV15 and J usage is TRBJ1-1; no clear D. The germline gives CDR1 LNHNV, CDR2 YYDKDF (reference sequence). This CDR3 has 13 amino acids. V lost 0 bases to trimming and J lost 8 bases, with 10 bases between them. As DNA, the CDR3 is TGTGCCACCAGCAGAGATCTAGGAGGGGAAGCTTTCTTT. It yields the protein CATSRDLGGEAFF.

The chain uses TRBV5-1 and TRBJ1-3; no definite D call. Germline lookup yields CDR1 SGHRS and CDR2 YFSETQ. The ends were cut back, 0 bases at V and 4 bases at J, with 11 bases in the middle. The CDR3 is 15 residues long. The DNA of the CDR3 is TGCGCCAGCAGCTTGGGGGCTCTAGGAGGAAACACCATATATTTT. As protein: CASSLGALGGNTIYF.

The chain couples TRBV9 to TRBJ1-2, with 7 bases aligning to TRBD1. The germline V gene encodes CDR1 SGDLS and CDR2 YYNGEE. With V trimmed by 0 bases and J by 7 bases, 9 bases remained unmatched. The CDR3 runs to 15 residues. CDR3 nucleotide sequence: TGTGCCAGCAGCGTAGTCCTCGCAGGGGGAGGTGGCTACACCTTC. Protein sequence: CASSVVLAGGGGYTF.

The V call is TRBV28, the J call TRBJ2-1, with 7 nucleotides matching TRBD1. The V gene's germline CDR1 is MDHEN and CDR2 SYDVKM. The CDR3 consists of 15 residues. V lost 5 bases to trimming and J lost 0 bases; unmatched junction nucleotides: 4. CDR3 residues: CASSTGVLSYNEQFF. As DNA, the CDR3 is TGTGCCAGCAGTACAGGGGTCCTCTCCTACAATGAGCAGTTCTTC.

V gene TRBV5-1 combines with J gene TRBJ2-2; D possibly corresponds to TRBD2 (5 bases). Trimming cost V 1 base and J 12 bases, with 22 bases left between them. The CDR3 contains 16 residues. CDR1 is SGHRS and CDR2 is YFSETQ in the germline V gene. CDR3 region: CASSLTVLTPGSKLFF. The DNA of the CDR3 is TGCGCCAGCAGCTTGACTGTCTTAACACCGGGGAGTAAGCTGTTTTTT.